This TCR beta chain was identified during a study of radiation and T cells in renal cell carcinoma. Clones were sequenced by immunoSEQ multiplex PCR, and TCRdb holds only the in-frame ones, with some missing. The profile shows around 15,000 clones, around 60% of them singletons. Losses at the gene ends were 6 bases for V and 1 base for J; bases not matched to a gene: 10. This CDR3 contains 18 residues. The germline V gene encodes CDR1 SGHRS and CDR2 YFSETQ. About this clone itself: What it binds is not known.

Overall study findings and caveats: In nephrectomy-only tumors, top 100 clonotypes averaged roughly 45%, versus about 50% irradiated. Dominant CDR3 motifs were more common in irradiated tumors than controls.

Treatment noted: treatment-naive control, cytoreductive nephrectomy. Controls included a handful of female and around 10 male donors, resected 2011 to 2014. The receptor comes from a man in his fifties or sixties with renal cell carcinoma. Sequenced material: tumor tissue, taken from a patient whose treatment was nephrectomy without radiotherapy. The chain links TRBV5-1 to TRBJ2-6, with TRBD1 matching over 10 bases. The CDR3 is CASKRTGTGASGANVLTF. The CDR3, as DNA: TGCGCCAGCAAACGGACCGGGACAGGGGCATCTGGGGCCAACGTCCTGACTTTC.